The clone carrying this TCR beta chain was counted only a few times. Its antigen is not known. This sample stems from a study of T-cell memory formation after mild COVID-19. Across the study: The study found TCR clusters largely donor specific.

There are 14 residues in the CDR3. Germline CDR1 and CDR2: MNHEY and SVGAGI. Trimming took 6 bases from V and 1 from J; bases not matched to a gene: 6. TCRdb recomputed calls from the 5' RACE reads with MiXCR, one row per CDR3 protein. The sample holds roughly 450,000 distinct CDR3 sequences; about 20% are singletons and the top ten take around an eighth. General study results and limits: The study found contracting CD4+ clones mainly in CM and EM and contracting CD8+ clones in EMRA.

The rearrangement links TRBV6-5 to TRBJ2-7; 7 bases fit TRBD1. The sequencing sample was made of PBMCs or a T cell subset sorted from them (not recorded which). The receptor was derived from an adult woman who had mild COVID-19 (a few samples of this study predate the infection). Cell type and time point are not known. CDR3 in DNA: TGTGCCAGCAGGGTTGACAGGGAGTCCTACGAGCAGTACTTC. It codes for CASRVDRESYEQYF.